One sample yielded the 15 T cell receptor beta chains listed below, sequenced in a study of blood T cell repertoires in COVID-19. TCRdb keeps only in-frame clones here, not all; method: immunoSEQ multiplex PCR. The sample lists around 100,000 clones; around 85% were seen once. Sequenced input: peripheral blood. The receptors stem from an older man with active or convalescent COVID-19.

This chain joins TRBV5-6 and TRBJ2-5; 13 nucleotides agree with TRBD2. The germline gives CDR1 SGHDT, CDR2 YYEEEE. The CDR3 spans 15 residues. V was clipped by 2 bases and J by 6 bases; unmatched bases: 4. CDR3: CASSFTLAGGQTQYF. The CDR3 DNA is TGTGCCAGCAGCTTCACACTAGCGGGAGGGCAGACCCAGTACTTC.

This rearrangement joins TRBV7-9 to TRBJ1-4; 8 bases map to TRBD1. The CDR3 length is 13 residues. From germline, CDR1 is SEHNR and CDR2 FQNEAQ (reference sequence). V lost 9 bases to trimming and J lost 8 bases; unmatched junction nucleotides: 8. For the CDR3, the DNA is TGTGCCAGTCACAGGGGGTCGGGAGAAAAACTGTTTTTT. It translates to CASHRGSGEKLFF. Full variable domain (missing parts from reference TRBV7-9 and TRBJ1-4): DTGVSQNPRHKITKRGQNVTFRCDPISEHNRLYWYRQTLGQGPEFLTYFQNEAQLEKSRLLSDRFSAERPKGSFSTLEIQRTEQGDSAMYLCASHRGSGEKLFFGSGTQLSVL.

CDR3 amino acids: CASSLGLAGGDEQFF. The CDR3 DNA sequence: TGTGCCAGCAGCTTAGGCCTAGCGGGCGGCGATGAGCAGTTCTTC. The rearrangement links TRBV7-9 to TRBJ2-1; TRBD2 matches at 8 bases. CDR3 length: 15 amino acids. Trimming cost V 1 base and J 8 bases; bases outside gene matches: 7. CDR1 is SEHNR, CDR2 FQNEAQ, per germline (reference sequence).

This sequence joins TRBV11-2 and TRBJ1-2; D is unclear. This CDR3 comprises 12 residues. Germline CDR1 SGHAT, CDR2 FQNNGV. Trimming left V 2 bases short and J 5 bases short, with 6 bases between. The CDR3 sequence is CASSLNQYGYTF. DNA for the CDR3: TGTGCCAGCAGCTTAAATCAATATGGCTACACCTTC.

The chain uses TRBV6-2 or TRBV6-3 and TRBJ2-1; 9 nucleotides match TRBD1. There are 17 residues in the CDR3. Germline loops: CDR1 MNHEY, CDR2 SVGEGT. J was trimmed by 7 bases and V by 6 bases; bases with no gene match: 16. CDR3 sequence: CASSQDRGSVPLNEQFF. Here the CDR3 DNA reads TGTGCCAGCAGCCAGGACAGGGGAAGCGTACCCTTGAATGAGCAGTTCTTC.

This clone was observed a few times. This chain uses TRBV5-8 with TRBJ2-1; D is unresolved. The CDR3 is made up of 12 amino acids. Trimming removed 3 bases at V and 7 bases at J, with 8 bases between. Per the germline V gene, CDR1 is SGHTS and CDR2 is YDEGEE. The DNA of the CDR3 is TGTGCCAGCAGCTCTAGTCCGAATGAGCAGTTCTTC. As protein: CASSSSPNEQFF.

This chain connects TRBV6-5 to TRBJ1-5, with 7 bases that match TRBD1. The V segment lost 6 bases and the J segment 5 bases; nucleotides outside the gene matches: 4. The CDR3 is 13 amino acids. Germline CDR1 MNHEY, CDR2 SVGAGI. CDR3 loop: CASSQGQHQPQHF. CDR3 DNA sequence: TGTGCCAGCAGCCAGGGACAGCATCAGCCCCAGCATTTT.

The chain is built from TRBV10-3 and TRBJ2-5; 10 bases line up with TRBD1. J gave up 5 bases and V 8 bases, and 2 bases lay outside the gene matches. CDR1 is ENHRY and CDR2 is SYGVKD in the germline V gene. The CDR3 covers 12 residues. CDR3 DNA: TGTGCCATCGGACAGGGGGAGGAGACCCAGTACTTC. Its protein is CAIGQGEETQYF.

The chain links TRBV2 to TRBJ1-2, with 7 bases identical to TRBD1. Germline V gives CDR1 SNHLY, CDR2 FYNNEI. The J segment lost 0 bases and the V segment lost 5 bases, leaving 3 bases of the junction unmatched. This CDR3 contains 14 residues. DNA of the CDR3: TGTGCCAGCAGTTTACAGGGGCCTAACTATGGCTACACCTTC. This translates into CASSLQGPNYGYTF.

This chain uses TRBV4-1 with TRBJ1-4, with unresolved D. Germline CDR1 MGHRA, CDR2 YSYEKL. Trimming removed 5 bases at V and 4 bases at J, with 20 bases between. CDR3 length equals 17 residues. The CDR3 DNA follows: TGCGCCAGCAGCGAGGCCTCCCCGGGGAGTAGTAATGAAAAACTGTTTTTT. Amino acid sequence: CASSEASPGSSNEKLFF.

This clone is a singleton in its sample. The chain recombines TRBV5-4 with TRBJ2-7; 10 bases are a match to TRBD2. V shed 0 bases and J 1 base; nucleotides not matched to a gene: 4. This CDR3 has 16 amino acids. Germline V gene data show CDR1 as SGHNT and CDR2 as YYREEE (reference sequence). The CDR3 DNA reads TGTGCCAGCAGCTTGGGCCCTAGCGGGGGATCCTACGAGCAGTACTTC. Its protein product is CASSLGPSGGSYEQYF.

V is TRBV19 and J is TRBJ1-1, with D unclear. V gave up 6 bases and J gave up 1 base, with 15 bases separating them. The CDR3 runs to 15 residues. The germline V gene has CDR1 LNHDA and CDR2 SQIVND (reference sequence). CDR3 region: CASSPQSIKNTEAFF. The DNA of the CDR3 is TGTGCCAGTAGCCCACAGAGTATTAAGAACACTGAAGCTTTCTTT.

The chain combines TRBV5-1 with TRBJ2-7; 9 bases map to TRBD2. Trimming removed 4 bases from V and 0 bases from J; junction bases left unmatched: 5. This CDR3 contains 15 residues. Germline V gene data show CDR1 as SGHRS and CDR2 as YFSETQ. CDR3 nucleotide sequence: TGCGCCAGCAGCCGTCTAGCGGGAAGCTCCTACGAGCAGTACTTC. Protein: CASSRLAGSSYEQYF.

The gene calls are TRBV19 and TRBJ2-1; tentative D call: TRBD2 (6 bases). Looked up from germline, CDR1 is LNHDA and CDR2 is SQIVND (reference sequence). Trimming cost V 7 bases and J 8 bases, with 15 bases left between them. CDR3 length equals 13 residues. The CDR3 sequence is CASTYKGGYEQFF. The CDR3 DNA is TGTGCCAGTACCTACAAGGGAGGATATGAGCAGTTCTTC.

The CDR3 region is CASRRGGGEQFF. In DNA form, the CDR3 reads TGTGCCAGCCGGCGGGGAGGGGGTGAGCAGTTCTTC. V gene TRBV6-5 combines with J gene TRBJ2-1; tentative D call: TRBD2 (7 bases). This CDR3 is built from 12 residues. CDR1 is MNHEY, CDR2 SVGAGI, per germline. V lost 8 bases, J lost 9 bases, and 14 bases lay in between.